One and the same sample provided the 7 T cell receptor beta chains below, sequenced in a study of response to subunit inactivated influenza vaccine. TCRdb itself ran the RT-PCR reads through MiXCR, one entry per CDR3 protein. This sample has hundreds of thousands of distinct CDR3 sequences; under 9% occur once, and the top ten carry 13%. Here the sequenced sample was PBMCs from blood, taken roughly 24 months after vaccination. The origin of the receptors is a man between 50 and 69 years old who received an inactivated influenza vaccine.

This clonotype was detected only a few times. This sequence joins TRBV5-1 and TRBJ2-2; 12 nucleotides line up with TRBD2. V was pared by 8 bases and J by 2 bases, with 10 bases of the junction left unmatched. The CDR3 sequence is 17 residues long. In germline, CDR1 is SGHRS, CDR2 YFSETQ. CDR3 residues: CASTPGLAGHNTGELFF. For the CDR3, the DNA is TGCGCCAGTACACCGGGACTAGCGGGCCATAACACCGGGGAGCTGTTTTTT.

This clonotype was recorded at least ten times. This sequence joins TRBV27 and TRBJ1-2; a weak D match, TRBD1 (5 bases). Trimming pared 3 bases from V and 1 base from J, leaving 6 bases between. The CDR3 loop spans 13 amino acids. The V gene's germline CDR1 is MNHEY and CDR2 SMNVEV (reference sequence). CDR3 coding DNA: TGTGCCAGCAGTTTCGGGGGTAACTATGGCTACACCTTC. Encoded protein: CASSFGGNYGYTF.

This clonotype was counted only a few times. The rearrangement links TRBV7-2 to TRBJ2-5; 7 nucleotides line up with TRBD2. Germline V lookup: CDR1 SGHTA, CDR2 FQGNSA. CDR3 length: 14 residues. J was trimmed by 2 bases and V by 4 bases; bases with no gene match: 4. The CDR3 loop reads CASSSAGVQETQYF. The DNA for the CDR3 is TGTGCCAGCAGCTCGGCGGGGGTTCAAGAGACCCAGTACTTC.

This clonotype was recorded a few times. The CDR3 sequence is CASSILDGSQPQHF. The CDR3 region has the DNA TGTGCCAGTAGTATCTTGGACGGCAGTCAGCCCCAGCATTTT. The chain links TRBV19 to TRBJ1-5; no clear D gene. The CDR3 totals 14 residues. V lost 3 bases and J lost 6, with 12 bases in between. Per germline, CDR1 LNHDA and CDR2 SQIVND (reference sequence).

The sample holds a few counts of this clonotype. The V call is TRBV9, the J call TRBJ1-3; D remains unclear. V shed 5 bases and J shed 0 bases, with 9 bases lying between them. Germline V gene lookup returns CDR1 SGDLS and CDR2 YYNGEE. This CDR3 contains 14 residues. The CDR3 nucleotides read TGTGCCAGCAGTGATCGTAACTCTGGAAACACCATATATTTT. It codes for CASSDRNSGNTIYF.

This clonotype was seen at least ten times. V gene TRBV29-1 combines with J gene TRBJ2-1; the D gene is possibly TRBD1 (6 bases). Germline assignment: CDR1 SQVTM and CDR2 ANQGSEA. The CDR3 covers 13 residues. The V and J ends lost 8 bases and 7 bases respectively, with 18 bases between them. The CDR3 spells CSFGGTGLNEQFF. CDR3 sequence (DNA): TGCAGCTTTGGGGGCACAGGGTTGAATGAGCAGTTCTTC.

The chain uses TRBV7-2 and TRBJ1-4; 9 nucleotides match TRBD1. Per the germline V gene, CDR1 is SGHTA and CDR2 is FQGNSA. The V segment lost 5 bases and the J segment 10 bases; nucleotides outside the gene matches: 5. The CDR3 contains 13 residues. The CDR3 region is CASSPDRGRKLFF. CDR3 coding DNA: TGTGCCAGCAGCCCGGACAGGGGCCGAAAACTGTTTTTT.